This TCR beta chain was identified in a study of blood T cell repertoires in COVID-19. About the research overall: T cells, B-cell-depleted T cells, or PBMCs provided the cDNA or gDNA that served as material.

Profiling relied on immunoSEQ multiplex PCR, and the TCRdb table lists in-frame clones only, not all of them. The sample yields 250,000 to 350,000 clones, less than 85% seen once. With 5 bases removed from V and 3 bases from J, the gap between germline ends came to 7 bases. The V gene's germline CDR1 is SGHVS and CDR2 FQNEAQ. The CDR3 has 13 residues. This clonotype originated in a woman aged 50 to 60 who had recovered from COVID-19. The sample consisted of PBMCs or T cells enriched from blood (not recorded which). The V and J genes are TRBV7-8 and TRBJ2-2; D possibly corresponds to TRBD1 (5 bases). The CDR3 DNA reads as TGTGCCAGCAGCCTACAGGACACCGGGGAGCTGTTTTTT. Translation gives CASSLQDTGELFF.